Listed below are T cell receptor beta chains from one sample, sequenced in a study of human T cells and chemical hapten exposure. TCRdb processed the RACE reads anew with MiXCR; each CDR3 protein has one entry. The data contain tens of thousands of distinct CDR3 sequences, about 9% of them singletons. Sequenced here: whole blood, sampled in connection with sensitization to the hapten diphenylcyclopropenone (DPC). The receptors were sampled from a woman between 35 and 50 years old with alopecia areata. Some clones in this sample may be carry-over from other donors' samples. The CDR3 runs from the conserved cysteine through the conserved F or W. D genes are given only for firm matches. Some rows mark clone size as missing; the rest say once, few, many or name a class of expanded clone.

TRBV12-3/TRBV12-4	15	TRBJ1-5	TRBD1	many	CASSIRQGGNQPQHF	TGTGCCAGCAGCATCAGACAGGGCGGCAATCAGCCCCAGCATTTT
TRBV27	17	TRBJ1-1	-	many	CASSLLYPTGKKAEAFF	TGTGCCAGCAGTTTACTATACCCTACAGGGAAGAAAGCTGAAGCTTTCTTT
TRBV28	15	TRBJ1-4	-	many	CASSSIGVGNEKLFF	TGTGCCAGCAGTTCGATCGGAGTCGGAAATGAAAAACTGTTTTTT
TRBV15	15	TRBJ2-4	-	many	CATSRGGPKGNIQYF	TGTGCCACCAGCAGAGGGGGACCCAAGGGAAACATTCAGTACTTC
TRBV27	13	TRBJ2-7	-	many	CASSLWQAYEQYF	TGTGCCAGCAGTTTATGGCAGGCCTACGAGCAGTACTTC
TRBV25-1	16	TRBJ2-7	TRBD1	few	CASSDPRQGDMAEQYF	TGTGCCAGCAGTGACCCTCGACAGGGGGATATGGCCGAGCAGTACTTC
TRBV7-9	15	TRBJ1-2	TRBD1	many	CASRGQGAINYGYTF	TGTGCCAGCAGGGGACAGGGGGCTATCAACTATGGCTACACCTTC
TRBV12-3/TRBV12-4	11	TRBJ1-2	-	-	CASSLGDGYTF	TGTGCCAGCAGTTTAGGAGATGGCTACACCTTC
TRBV6-6	14	TRBJ1-4	-	many	CASRLDRMIEKLFF	TGTGCCAGCAGATTGGACAGAATGATCGAAAAACTGTTTTTT
TRBV4-2	17	TRBJ2-5	TRBD2	few	CASSQENSGGARETQYF	TGTGCCAGCAGCCAAGAGAATAGCGGGGGGGCCCGGGAGACCCAGTACTTC
TRBV18	14	TRBJ2-3	TRBD1	few	CASSRQGITDTQYF	TGTGCCAGCTCAAGACAGGGGATCACAGATACGCAGTATTTT
TRBV28	13	TRBJ2-7	-	-	CASLQGPSYEQYF	TGTGCCAGCTTACAGGGCCCTTCCTACGAGCAGTACTTC